This entry lists 12 T cell receptor delta chains sequenced from one sample in a study of gamma delta lymphoproliferative disorders and STAT genes. The receptor sequences were amplified from genomic DNA of peripheral blood mononuclear cells. TCRdb re-called the multiplex PCR reads through CATT. The sample has about 930 delta-chain clones, approximately 1.5% seen once. The sample was blood. All receptors come from a human donor in good health.

At least ten counts were recorded for this clone. The TCRdb protein, from a much larger clone, departs from this DNA's translation at residue 18, likely by read error; the protein shown derives from the DNA. V and J are TRDV2 and TRDJ1; tentatively, D is TRDD2 (5 bases). Germline V lookup: CDR1 GEAIGNYY, CDR2 EKD. The CDR3 is made up of 19 amino acids. The CDR3 DNA sequence: TGTGCCTGTGACACCGTTGGTGCGGATTACGGCTCTTCCACCGATAAACTCACCTTT. It specifies CACDTVGADYGSSTDKLTF.

This clone was counted only a few times. TCRdb's protein, taken from a much larger clone, differs from this DNA's translation at residue 13, likely owing to a read error; the protein displayed comes from the DNA. V and J are TRDV3 and TRDJ1; 9 bases agree with TRDD3. The J segment lost 6 bases and the V segment lost 5 bases, leaving 22 bases of the junction unmatched. CDR1 and CDR2 from the germline V gene are TVYSNPD and GDNSRS (reference sequence). This CDR3 is built from 17 residues. The chain's CDR3 is CAPFYWGTLNGANKLIF. The CDR3 DNA reads TGTGCCCCCTTCTACTGGGGGACACTTAATGGGGCCAATAAACTCATCTTT.

There are a few counts of this clone. This is likely an artifact of a read error, given a far larger clone one base away. Other DNA sequences in the same sample also yield this CDR3. The V gene is TRDV1, the J gene TRDJ1; D is possibly TRDD3 (6 bases). Germline V gene sequence: CDR1 TSWWSYY, CDR2 QGS. This CDR3 contains 22 residues. The CDR3 DNA reads TGTGCCCTTGGGGAAAAGAAAGGAGTCCACAGTAGGCTGGGGCGGTACACCGATAAACTCATCTTT. Translating it yields CALGEKKGVHSRLGRYTDKLIF.

As for this clone: The protein given by TCRdb reflects a much larger clone and differs at residue 6 from this DNA's translation, likely from a read error; the protein shown is the DNA's translation. V is TRDV1 and J is TRDJ1; 8 bases match TRDD3. The CDR3 spans 24 residues. With V trimmed by 2 bases and J by 0 bases, 29 bases remained unmatched. Per the germline V gene, CDR1 is TSWWSYY and CDR2 is QGS. The CDR3 DNA sequence: TGTGCTCTTGGGGAAGAGCCTTCCACCAAATGGGGGATTCGTGGGGGGTCGTACACCGATAAACTCATCTTT. It yields the protein CALGEEPSTKWGIRGGSYTDKLIF.

About this clone itself: TCRdb lists the protein of a much larger clone for this DNA, which differs at residue 15, so this is likely a read error; the protein given here is translated from the DNA itself. The rearrangement uses TRDV1 and TRDJ1, with TRDD3 identical over 8 bases. The germline gives CDR1 TSWWSYY, CDR2 QGS. This CDR3 is 17 amino acids long. CDR3 region: CALGERPRGIGTDKPIF. The CDR3 nucleotides are TGTGCTCTTGGGGAACGCCCACGGGGGATAGGTACCGATAAACCCATCTTT.

A word on this clone: The protein TCRdb lists belongs to a much larger clone and differs from this DNA's translation at residue 5, which points to a read error; the protein shown is made from the DNA. The chain couples TRDV1 to TRDJ1, with 9 bases that match TRDD3. The germline gives CDR1 TSWWSYY, CDR2 QGS. The CDR3 length is 23 residues. The trim removed 5 bases at V and 0 bases at J, leaving 28 bases unmatched. The CDR3 coding sequence is TGTGCTCTTGGGAGCCCTAGAAGCTATCTCCACCTGGACGGGGGATACTACACCGATAAACTCATCTTT. This encodes CALGSPRSYLHLDGGYYTDKLIF.

This clone has at least ten counts. The likely explanation is a read error, given a far larger clone one base away. The sample carries other DNA sequences with the same CDR3. The chain uses TRDV2 and TRDJ1; D unresolved. This CDR3 region has 19 residues. Germline V gene data show CDR1 as GEAIGNYY and CDR2 as EKD. Trimming left V 4 bases short and J 1 base short, with 27 bases between. The CDR3 region has the DNA TGTGCCTGTGATACCGTTGGTGCGGATTACGGCTCTTCCACCGATAAACTCATCTTT. As protein: CACDTVGADYGSSTDKLIF.

This clone was counted a few times. TCRdb shows a much larger clone's protein in place of this DNA's translation, and the two differ at residue 11, likely through a read error; the protein shown is translated from the DNA. The V and J genes are TRDV3 and TRDJ1; the match to TRDD3 covers 7 bases. CDR1 is TVYSNPD, CDR2 GDNSRS, per germline (reference sequence). CDR3 length: 14 amino acids. The CDR3 DNA sequence: TGTGCCTTTAAGAGGGTGGGGGACACCGATGAACTCATCTTT. This gives the protein CAFKRVGDTDELIF. Combining the CDR3 with reference TRDV3 and TRDJ1 gives the whole variable domain CDKVTQSSPDQTVASGSEVVLLCTYDTVYSNPDLFWYRIRPDYSFQFVFYGDNSRSEGADFTQGRFSVKHILTQKAFHLVISPVRTEDSATYYCAFKRVGDTDELIFGKGTRVTVEP.

This clone is judged medium-sized. This likely reflects a read error, since a far larger clone is one base away. This same CDR3 is encoded by further DNA sequences in the sample. This chain uses TRDV2 with TRDJ1; D gene uncertain. The CDR3 covers 19 residues. Germline assignment: CDR1 GEAIGNYY and CDR2 EKD. Written as DNA, the CDR3 is TGTGCCTGCGACACCGTTGGTGCGGATTACGGCTCTTCCACCGATAAACTCATCTTT. It encodes CACDTVGADYGSSTDKLIF.

In this sample, this clone is medium-sized. This likely stems from a read error, as it lies one base from a far larger clone. The chain combines TRDV2 with TRDJ1, with 9 bases identical to TRDD3. Per the germline V gene, CDR1 is GEAIGNYY and CDR2 is EKD. The CDR3 loop spans 19 amino acids. The DNA of the CDR3 is TGTGCCTGTGGCACCGTCGGGATGGGGGATAGAACCTCCATCAATAAACTCATCTTT. Amino acid sequence: CACGTVGMGDRTSINKLIF.

This clone was seen only a few times. The CDR3 sequence is CASLCLPIPIRRAADKLIF. The CDR3 nucleotides read TGTGCTTCATTGTGCCTTCCTATTCCTATACGCCGAGCGGCCGATAAACTCATCTTT. The V gene was left uncalled, and the J gene is TRDJ1; the table names TRDD2, a call not compared with the DNA. The CDR3 has 19 residues.

In the case of this clone: TCRdb's listed protein matches a much larger clone and diverges from this DNA's translation at residue 8, likely through a read error; the protein shown comes from the DNA. The V and J genes are TRDV2 and TRDJ1, with D perhaps TRDD3 (5 bases). Germline V gene lookup returns CDR1 GEAIGNYY and CDR2 EKD. Trimming pared 3 bases from V and 3 bases from J, leaving 22 bases between. The CDR3 has 17 residues. The CDR3 is CACDGPGGDFFADKLIF. The DNA of the CDR3 is TGTGCCTGTGACGGCCCGGGGGGTGATTTTTTCGCCGATAAACTCATCTTT.